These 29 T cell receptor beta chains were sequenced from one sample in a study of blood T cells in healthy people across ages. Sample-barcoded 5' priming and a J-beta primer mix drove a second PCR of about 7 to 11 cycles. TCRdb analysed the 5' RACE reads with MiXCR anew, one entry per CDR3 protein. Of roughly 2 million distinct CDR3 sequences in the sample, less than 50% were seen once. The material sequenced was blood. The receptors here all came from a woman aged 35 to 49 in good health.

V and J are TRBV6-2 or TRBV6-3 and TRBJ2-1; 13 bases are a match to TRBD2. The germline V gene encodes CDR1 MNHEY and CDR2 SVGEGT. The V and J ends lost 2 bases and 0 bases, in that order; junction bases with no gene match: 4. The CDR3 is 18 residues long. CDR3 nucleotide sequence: TGTGCCAGCAGTTACACTAGCGGGGGGGCCAACTCCTACAATGAGCAGTTCTTC. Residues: CASSYTSGGANSYNEQFF.

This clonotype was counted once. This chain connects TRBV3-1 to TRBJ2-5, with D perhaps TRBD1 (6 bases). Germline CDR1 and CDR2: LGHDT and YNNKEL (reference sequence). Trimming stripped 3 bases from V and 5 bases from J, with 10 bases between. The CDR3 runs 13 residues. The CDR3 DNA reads TGTGCCAGCAGCCAGGGGGCCGTGGAGACCCAGTACTTC. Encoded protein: CASSQGAVETQYF.

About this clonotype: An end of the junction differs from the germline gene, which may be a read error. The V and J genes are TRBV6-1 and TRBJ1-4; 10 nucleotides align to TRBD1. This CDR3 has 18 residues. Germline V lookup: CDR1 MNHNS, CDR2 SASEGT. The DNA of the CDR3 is TGTACCAGCAGTAGACTCACCCAAGACAGGGGGCGACCCGAAAAACTGTTTTTT. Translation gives CTSSRLTQDRGRPEKLFF.

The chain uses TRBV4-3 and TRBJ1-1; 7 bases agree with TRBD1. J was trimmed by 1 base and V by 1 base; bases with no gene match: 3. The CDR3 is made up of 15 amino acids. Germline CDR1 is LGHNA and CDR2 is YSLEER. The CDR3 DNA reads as TGCGCCAGCAGCCAAGGGGGACAGCAGAACACTGAAGCTTTCTTT. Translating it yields CASSQGGQQNTEAFF.

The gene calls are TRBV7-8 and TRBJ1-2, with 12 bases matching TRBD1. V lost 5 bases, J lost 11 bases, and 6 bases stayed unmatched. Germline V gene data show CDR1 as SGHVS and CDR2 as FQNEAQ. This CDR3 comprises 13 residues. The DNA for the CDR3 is TGTGCCAGCAGCCCCCGGGACAGGGGGCTATACACCTTC. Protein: CASSPRDRGLYTF. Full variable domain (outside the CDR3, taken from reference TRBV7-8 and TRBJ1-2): GAGVSQSPRYKVAKRGQDVALRCDPISGHVSLFWYQQALGQGPEFLTYFQNEAQLDKSGLPSDRFFAERPEGSVSTLKIQRTQQEDSAVYLCASSPRDRGLYTFGSGTRLTVV.

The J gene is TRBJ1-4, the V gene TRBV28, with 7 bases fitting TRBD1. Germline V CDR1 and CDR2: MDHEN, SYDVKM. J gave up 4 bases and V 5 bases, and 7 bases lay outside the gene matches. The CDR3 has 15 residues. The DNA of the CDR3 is TGTGCCAGCAGTCTCGGACAGGCTCGTAATGAAAAACTGTTTTTT. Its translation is CASSLGQARNEKLFF.

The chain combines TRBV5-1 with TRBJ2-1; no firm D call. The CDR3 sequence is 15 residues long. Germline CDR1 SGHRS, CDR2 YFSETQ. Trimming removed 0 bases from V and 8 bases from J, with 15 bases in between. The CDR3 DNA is TGCGCCAGCAGCTTGGAGGGCAGACTTGGCGATGAGCAGTTCTTC. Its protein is CASSLEGRLGDEQFF.

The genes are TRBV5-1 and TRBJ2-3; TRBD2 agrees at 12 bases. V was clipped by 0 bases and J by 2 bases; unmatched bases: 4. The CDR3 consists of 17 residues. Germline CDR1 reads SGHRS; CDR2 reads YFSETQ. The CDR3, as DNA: TGCGCCAGCAGCTTGGGGACTAGCGGGGCCTTCACAGATACGCAGTATTTT. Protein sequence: CASSLGTSGAFTDTQYF.

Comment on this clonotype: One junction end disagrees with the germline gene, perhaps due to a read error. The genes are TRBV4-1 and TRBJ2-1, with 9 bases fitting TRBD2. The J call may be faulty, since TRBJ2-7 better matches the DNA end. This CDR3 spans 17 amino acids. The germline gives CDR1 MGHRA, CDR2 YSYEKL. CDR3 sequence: CSSSQEGRGGSYNEQYF. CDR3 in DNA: TGCTCCAGCAGCCAAGAAGGGCGGGGGGGCTCCTACAATGAGCAGTACTTC.

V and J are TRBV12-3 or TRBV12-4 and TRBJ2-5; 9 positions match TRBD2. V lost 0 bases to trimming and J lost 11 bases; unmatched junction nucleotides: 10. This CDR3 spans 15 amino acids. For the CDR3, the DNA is TGTGCCAGCAGTTTAGCGGGCGGGGGGGCGAATGAGCAGTACTTC. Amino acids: CASSLAGGGANEQYF.

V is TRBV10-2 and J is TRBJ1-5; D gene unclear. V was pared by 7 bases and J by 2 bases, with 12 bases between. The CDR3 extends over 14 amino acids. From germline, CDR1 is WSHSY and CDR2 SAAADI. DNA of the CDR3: TGCGCCAGCACCGACGACGAGCGCAATCAGCCCCAGCATTTT. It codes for CASTDDERNQPQHF.

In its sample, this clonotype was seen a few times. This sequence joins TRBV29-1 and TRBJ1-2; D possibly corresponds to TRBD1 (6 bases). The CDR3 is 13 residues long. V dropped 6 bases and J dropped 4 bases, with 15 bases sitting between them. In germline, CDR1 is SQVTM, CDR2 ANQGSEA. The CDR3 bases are TGCAGCGTCCTACAGGGCGATTTCTATGGCTACACCTTC. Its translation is CSVLQGDFYGYTF.

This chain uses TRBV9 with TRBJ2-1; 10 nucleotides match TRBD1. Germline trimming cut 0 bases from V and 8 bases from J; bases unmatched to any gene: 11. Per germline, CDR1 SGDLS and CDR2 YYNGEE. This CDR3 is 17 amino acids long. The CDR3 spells CASSVGGPGTGVDEQFF. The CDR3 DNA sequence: TGTGCCAGCAGCGTAGGGGGACCCGGGACAGGGGTCGATGAGCAGTTCTTC.

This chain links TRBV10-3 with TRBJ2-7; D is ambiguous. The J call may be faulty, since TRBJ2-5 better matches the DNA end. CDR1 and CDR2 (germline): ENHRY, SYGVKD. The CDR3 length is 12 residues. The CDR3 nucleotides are TGTGCCATCAGTGAGTCCCCAAAGACCCAGTACTTC. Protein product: CAISESPKTQYF.

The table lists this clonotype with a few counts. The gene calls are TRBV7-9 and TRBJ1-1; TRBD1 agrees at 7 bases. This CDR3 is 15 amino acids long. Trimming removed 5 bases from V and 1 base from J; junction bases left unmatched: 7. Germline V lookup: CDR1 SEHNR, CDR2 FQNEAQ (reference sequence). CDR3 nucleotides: TGTGCCAGCAGCGTTTCTCAGGGGGGGAACACTGAAGCTTTCTTT. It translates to CASSVSQGGNTEAFF. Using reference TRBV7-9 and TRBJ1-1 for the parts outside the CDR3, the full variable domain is DTGVSQNPRHKITKRGQNVTFRCDPISEHNRLYWYRQTLGQGPEFLTYFQNEAQLEKSRLLSDRFSAERPKGSFSTLEIQRTEQGDSAMYLCASSVSQGGNTEAFFGQGTRLTVV.

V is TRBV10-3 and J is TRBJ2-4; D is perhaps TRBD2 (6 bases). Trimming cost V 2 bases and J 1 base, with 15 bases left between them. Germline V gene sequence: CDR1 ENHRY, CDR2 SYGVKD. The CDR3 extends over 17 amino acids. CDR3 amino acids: CAISEPPGRGAKNIQYF. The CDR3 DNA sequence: TGTGCCATCAGTGAGCCCCCTGGCCGGGGGGCCAAAAACATTCAGTACTTC.

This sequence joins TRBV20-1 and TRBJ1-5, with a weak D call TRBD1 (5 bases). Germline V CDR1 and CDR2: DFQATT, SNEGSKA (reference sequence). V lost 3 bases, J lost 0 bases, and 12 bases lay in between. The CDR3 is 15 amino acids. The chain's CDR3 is CSAREDSNSNQPQHF. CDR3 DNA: TGCAGTGCTAGGGAAGACAGTAATAGCAATCAGCCCCAGCATTTT.

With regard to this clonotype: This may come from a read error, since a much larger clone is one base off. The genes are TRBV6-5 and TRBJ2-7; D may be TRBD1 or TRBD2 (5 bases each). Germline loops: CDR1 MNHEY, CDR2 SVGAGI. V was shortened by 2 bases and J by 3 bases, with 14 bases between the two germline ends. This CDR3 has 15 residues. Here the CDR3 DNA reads TGTGCCAGCAGTTACGCGACAAAGGGGAGCTACGAGCAGTACTTC. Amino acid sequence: CASSYATKGSYEQYF.

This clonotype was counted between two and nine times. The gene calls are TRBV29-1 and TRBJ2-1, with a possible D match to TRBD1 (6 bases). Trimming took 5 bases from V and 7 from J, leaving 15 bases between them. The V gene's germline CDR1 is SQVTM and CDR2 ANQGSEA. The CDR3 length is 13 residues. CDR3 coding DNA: TGCAGCGTTTGGCGGACAGTAGGAAATGAGCAGTTCTTC. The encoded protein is CSVWRTVGNEQFF.

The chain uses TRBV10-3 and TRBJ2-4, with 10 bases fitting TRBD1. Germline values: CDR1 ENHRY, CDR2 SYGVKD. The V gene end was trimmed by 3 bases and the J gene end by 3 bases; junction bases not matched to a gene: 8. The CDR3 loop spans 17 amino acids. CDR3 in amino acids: CAISDFGQGGGKNIQYF. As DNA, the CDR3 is TGTGCCATCAGTGATTTCGGACAGGGGGGGGGCAAAAACATTCAGTACTTC.

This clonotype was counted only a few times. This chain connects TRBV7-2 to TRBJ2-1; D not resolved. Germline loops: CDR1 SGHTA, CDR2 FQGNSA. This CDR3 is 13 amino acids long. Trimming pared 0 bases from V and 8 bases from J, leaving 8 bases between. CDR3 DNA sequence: TGTGCCAGCAGCTTAGCCAGGCTCGATGAGCAGTTCTTC. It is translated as CASSLARLDEQFF.

The CDR3 sequence is CASSLGRGGTNEQFF. The CDR3 DNA sequence: TGCGCCAGCAGCTTGGGTCGGGGGGGAACGAATGAGCAGTTCTTC. The gene calls are TRBV5-1 and TRBJ2-1; 8 nucleotides line up with TRBD2. The germline V gene encodes CDR1 SGHRS and CDR2 YFSETQ. The CDR3 has 15 residues. V gave up 0 bases and J gave up 7 bases; unmatched junction bases: 6.

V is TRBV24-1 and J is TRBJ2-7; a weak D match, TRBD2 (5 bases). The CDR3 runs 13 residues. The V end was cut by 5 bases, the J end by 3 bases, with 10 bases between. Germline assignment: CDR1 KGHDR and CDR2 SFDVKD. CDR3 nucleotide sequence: TGTGCCACCAGTGCTCCGGGGAGCTACGAGCAGTACTTC. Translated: CATSAPGSYEQYF.

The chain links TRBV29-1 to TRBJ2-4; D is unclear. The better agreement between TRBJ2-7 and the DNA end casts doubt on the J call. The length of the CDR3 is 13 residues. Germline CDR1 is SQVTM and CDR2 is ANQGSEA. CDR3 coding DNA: TGCAGCGTAGTCGGTCCGGAGACTTACGAGCAGTACTTC. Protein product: CSVVGPETYEQYF.

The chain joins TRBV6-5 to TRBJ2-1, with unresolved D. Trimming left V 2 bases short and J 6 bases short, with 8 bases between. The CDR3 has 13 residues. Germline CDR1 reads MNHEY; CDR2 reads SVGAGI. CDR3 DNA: TGTGCCAGCAGTTACCTCTCGGGCAATGAGCAGTTCTTC. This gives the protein CASSYLSGNEQFF.

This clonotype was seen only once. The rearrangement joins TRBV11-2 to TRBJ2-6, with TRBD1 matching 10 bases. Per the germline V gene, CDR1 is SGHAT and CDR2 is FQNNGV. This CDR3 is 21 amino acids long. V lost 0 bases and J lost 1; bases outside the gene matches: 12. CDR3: CASSLDVVDRGRRSGANVLTF. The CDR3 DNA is TGTGCCAGCAGCTTAGATGTGGTCGACAGGGGGCGACGATCTGGGGCCAACGTCCTGACTTTC.

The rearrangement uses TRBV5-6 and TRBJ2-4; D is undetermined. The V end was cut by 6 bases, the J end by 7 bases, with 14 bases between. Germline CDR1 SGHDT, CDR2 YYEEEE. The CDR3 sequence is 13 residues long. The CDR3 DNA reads TGTGCCAGCAAATCCCTTTTTTCGAACATTCAGTACTTC. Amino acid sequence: CASKSLFSNIQYF.

CDR3 coding DNA: TGTGCCATCAGCCGGGACAGGGATGACTATGGCTACACCTTC. Translating gives CAISRDRDDYGYTF. This chain connects TRBV10-3 to TRBJ1-2, with TRBD1 matching 9 bases. V lost 6 bases and J lost 3; bases outside the gene matches: 5. Germline V gene lookup returns CDR1 ENHRY and CDR2 SYGVKD. The CDR3 contains 14 residues.

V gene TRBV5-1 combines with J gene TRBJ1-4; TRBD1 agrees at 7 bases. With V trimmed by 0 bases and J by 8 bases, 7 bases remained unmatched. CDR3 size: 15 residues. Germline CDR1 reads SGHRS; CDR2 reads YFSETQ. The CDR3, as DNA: TGCGCCAGCAGCTTGGAAGGGGGCGCCAGGGAAAAACTGTTTTTT. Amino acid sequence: CASSLEGGAREKLFF.